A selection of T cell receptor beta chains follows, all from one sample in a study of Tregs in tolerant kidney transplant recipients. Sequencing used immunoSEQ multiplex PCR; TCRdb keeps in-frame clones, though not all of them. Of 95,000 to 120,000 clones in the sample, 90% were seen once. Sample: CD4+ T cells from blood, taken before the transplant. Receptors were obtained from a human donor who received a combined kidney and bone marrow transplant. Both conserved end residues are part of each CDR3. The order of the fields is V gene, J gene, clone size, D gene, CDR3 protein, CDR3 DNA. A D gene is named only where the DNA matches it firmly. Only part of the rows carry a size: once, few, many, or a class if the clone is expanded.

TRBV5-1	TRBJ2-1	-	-	CASSSTPTTYNEQFF	TGCGCCAGCAGCTCGACACCGACCACTTACAATGAGCAGTTCTTC
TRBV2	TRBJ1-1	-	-	CASTDDEGAGTEAFF	TGTGCCAGCACCGACGATGAGGGTGCGGGCACTGAAGCTTTCTTT
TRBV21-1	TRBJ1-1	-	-	CASSKGAGGQIMNTEAFF	TGTGCCAGCAGCAAAGGAGCAGGGGGCCAGATCATGAACACTGAAGCTTTCTTT
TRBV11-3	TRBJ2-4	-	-	CASSLGRPRDIQYF	TGTGCCAGCAGCTTAGGGAGACCCAGGGACATTCAGTACTTC
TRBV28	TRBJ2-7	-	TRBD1	CASSSTGSTPYEQYF	TGTGCCAGCAGTTCGACAGGGTCTACACCCTACGAGCAGTACTTC
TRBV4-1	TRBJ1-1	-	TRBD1	CASSQRQGYTEAFF	TGCGCCAGCAGCCAGAGACAGGGCTACACTGAAGCTTTCTTT
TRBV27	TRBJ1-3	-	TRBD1	CASSLGTGGGNTIYF	TGTGCCAGCAGTTTGGGGACAGGGGGCGGAAACACCATATATTTT
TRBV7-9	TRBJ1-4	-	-	CASSFDGATNEKLFF	TGTGCCAGCAGCTTTGATGGGGCTACTAATGAAAAACTGTTTTTT
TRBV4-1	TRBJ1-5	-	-	CASSQDGAGSQPQHF	TGCGCCAGCAGCCAAGATGGGGCGGGGTCTCAGCCCCAGCATTTT
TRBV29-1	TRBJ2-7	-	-	CSVEEAHEQYF	TGCAGCGTTGAAGAGGCCCACGAGCAGTACTTC
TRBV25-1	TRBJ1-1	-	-	CASTPGRGGEAFF	TGTGCCAGCACCCCGGGAAGGGGAGGTGAAGCTTTCTTT
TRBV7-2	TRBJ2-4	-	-	CASSNRDLYKNIQYF	TGTGCCAGCAGCAACAGGGACCTATACAAAAACATTCAGTACTTC
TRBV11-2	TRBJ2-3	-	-	CASSLDPRDTQYF	TGTGCCAGCAGCTTAGATCCTAGGGATACGCAGTATTTT
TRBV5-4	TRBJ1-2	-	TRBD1	CASSHYRGEGGYTF	TGTGCCAGCAGCCATTACAGGGGTGAAGGCGGCTACACCTTC
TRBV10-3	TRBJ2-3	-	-	CAIRRTDTQYF	TGTGCCATCCGTCGTACAGATACGCAGTATTTT
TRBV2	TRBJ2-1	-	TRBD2	CASSTLRERNEQFF	TGTGCCAGCAGTACCTTGCGGGAGAGGAATGAGCAGTTCTTC
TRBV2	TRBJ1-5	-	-	CASSEGRGNQPQHF	TGTGCCAGCAGTGAGGGGAGGGGTAATCAGCCCCAGCATTTT
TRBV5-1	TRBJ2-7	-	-	CASSFYAESSYEQYF	TGTGCCAGCAGCTTTTATGCTGAGAGCTCCTACGAGCAGTACTTC
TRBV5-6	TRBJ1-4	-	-	CASSLGSQHQLFF	TGTGCCAGCAGCTTGGGTTCTCAACACCAACTGTTTTTT
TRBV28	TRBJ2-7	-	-	CASSTQGGLPYEQYF	TGTGCCAGCAGCACCCAGGGGGGACTTCCCTACGAGCAGTACTTC
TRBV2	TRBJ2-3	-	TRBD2	CASRTGTSGGDTQYF	TGTGCCAGCAGAACCGGGACTAGCGGCGGAGATACGCAGTATTTT
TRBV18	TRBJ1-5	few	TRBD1	CASSPDRGGNQPQHF	TGTGCCAGCTCACCAGACAGGGGGGGCAATCAGCCCCAGCATTTT
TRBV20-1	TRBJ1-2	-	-	CSAEGPDGYTF	TGCAGTGCGGAGGGACCTGATGGCTACACCTTC
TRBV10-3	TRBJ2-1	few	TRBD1	CAISGTGNEQFF	TGTGCCATCAGTGGGACAGGCAATGAGCAGTTCTTC
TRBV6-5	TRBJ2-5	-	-	CASSEEARRETQYF	TGTGCCAGCAGTGAAGAGGCCCGACGGGAGACCCAGTACTTC
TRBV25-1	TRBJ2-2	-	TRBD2	CASSEPGAGGGTGELFF	TGTGCCAGCAGTGAACCCGGAGCGGGAGGGGGGACCGGGGAGCTGTTTTTT
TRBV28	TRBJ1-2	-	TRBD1	CASSLNRGYGYTF	TGTGCCAGCAGTTTAAACAGGGGCTATGGCTACACCTTC
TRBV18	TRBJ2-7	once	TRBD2	CASSPGGYEQYF	TGTGCCAGCTCACCGGGGGGGTACGAGCAGTACTTC
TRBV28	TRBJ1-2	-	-	CASSYAPNRDGTF	TGTGCCAGCAGCTACGCCCCAAACAGGGATGGCACCTTC
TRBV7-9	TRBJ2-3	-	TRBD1	CASSSGQGGPDTQYF	TGTGCCAGCAGCTCTGGACAGGGGGGCCCAGATACGCAGTATTTT
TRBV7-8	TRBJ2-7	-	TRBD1	CASSPTGGMYEQYF	TGTGCCAGCAGTCCCACAGGGGGAATGTACGAGCAGTACTTC
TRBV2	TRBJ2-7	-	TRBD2	CASVRLAGSYEQYF	TGTGCCAGCGTTCGCCTAGCGGGCTCCTACGAGCAGTACTTC
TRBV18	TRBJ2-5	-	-	CASSPLYQETQYF	TGTGCCAGCTCACCCCTGTACCAAGAGACCCAGTACTTC
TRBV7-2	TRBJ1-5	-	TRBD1	CASSLGTGWQPQHF	TGTGCCAGCAGCTTAGGGACAGGGTGGCAGCCCCAGCATTTT
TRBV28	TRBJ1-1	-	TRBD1	CASTPDRVAMNTEAFF	TGTGCCAGCACCCCAGACAGGGTGGCGATGAACACTGAAGCTTTCTTT
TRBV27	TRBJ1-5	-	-	CASTTGSQPQHF	TGTGCCAGTACAACGGGGAGTCAGCCCCAGCATTTT
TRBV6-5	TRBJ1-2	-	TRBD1	CASRTGQGHGYTF	TGTGCCAGCAGAACGGGACAGGGACATGGCTACACCTTC
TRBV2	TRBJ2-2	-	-	CASSPGENTGELFF	TGTGCCAGCAGCCCCGGGGAAAACACCGGGGAGCTGTTTTTT
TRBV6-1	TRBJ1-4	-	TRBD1	CASTRDRTNEKLFF	TGTGCCAGCACCCGGGACAGGACTAATGAAAAACTGTTTTTT
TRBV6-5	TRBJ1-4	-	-	CASSPLNEKLFF	TGTGCCAGCAGTCCTCTAAATGAAAAACTGTTTTTT
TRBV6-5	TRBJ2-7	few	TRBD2	CASSRLAGADEQYF	TGTGCCAGCAGCAGACTAGCGGGAGCAGACGAGCAGTACTTC
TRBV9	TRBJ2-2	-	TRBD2	CASSVAPFSGRNTGELFF	TGTGCCAGCAGCGTAGCCCCATTTAGCGGGAGAAACACCGGGGAGCTGTTTTTT
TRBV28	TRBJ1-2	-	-	CASSSRNRVFYGYTF	TGTGCCAGCAGTTCCCGAAACAGGGTCTTCTATGGCTACACCTTC
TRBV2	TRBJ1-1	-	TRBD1	CASSEAGTGNTEAFF	TGTGCCAGCAGTGAAGCCGGGACAGGTAACACTGAAGCTTTCTTT
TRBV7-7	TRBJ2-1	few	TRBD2	CASSFSGGSYNEQFF	TGTGCCAGCAGCTTTTCGGGGGGCTCCTACAATGAGCAGTTCTTC
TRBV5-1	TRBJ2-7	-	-	CASSFSSYEQYF	TGCGCCAGCAGCTTTAGCTCCTACGAGCAGTACTTC
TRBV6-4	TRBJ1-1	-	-	CASSTGMNTEAFF	TGTGCCAGCAGCACAGGGATGAACACTGAAGCTTTCTTT
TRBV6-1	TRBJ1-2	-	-	CASSDGGYGYTF	TGTGCCAGCAGTGACGGTGGCTATGGCTACACCTTC
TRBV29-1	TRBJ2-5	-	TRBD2	CSVALAGAGETQYF	TGCAGCGTTGCACTAGCGGGAGCGGGGGAGACCCAGTACTTC
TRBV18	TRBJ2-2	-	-	CASSPGQVAPGELFF	TGTGCCAGCTCACCCGGACAAGTGGCGCCCGGGGAGCTGTTTTTT
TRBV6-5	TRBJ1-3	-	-	CASSVTSSGNTIYF	TGTGCCAGCAGTGTTACGAGCTCTGGAAACACCATATATTTT
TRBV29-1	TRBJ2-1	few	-	CSVRQANNEQFF	TGCAGCGTACGACAGGCTAACAATGAGCAGTTCTTC
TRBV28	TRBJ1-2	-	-	CASSLRGGNYGYTF	TGTGCCAGCAGTTTACGGGGGGGGAACTATGGCTACACCTTC
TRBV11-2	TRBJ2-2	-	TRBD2	CASSLTGTSGGGELFF	TGTGCCAGCAGCTTAACCGGGACTAGCGGGGGCGGGGAGCTGTTTTTT
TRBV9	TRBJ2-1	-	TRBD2	CASSTGTSGNNEQFF	TGTGCCAGCAGCACCGGGACTAGCGGAAACAATGAGCAGTTCTTC
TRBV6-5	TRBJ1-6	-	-	CASKREGFASPLHF	TGTGCCAGCAAAAGGGAGGGTTTTGCTTCACCCCTCCACTTT
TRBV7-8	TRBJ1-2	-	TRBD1	CASSLVGQTNYGYTF	TGTGCCAGCAGCTTAGTGGGACAGACTAACTATGGCTACACCTTC
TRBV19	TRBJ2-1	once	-	CASSMGLGGPYNEQFF	TGTGCCAGTAGTATGGGTCTCGGGGGGCCATACAATGAGCAGTTCTTC
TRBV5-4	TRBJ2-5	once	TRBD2	CASSPLRGGEQETQYF	TGTGCCAGCAGCCCCCTGCGCGGGGGGGAACAAGAGACCCAGTACTTC